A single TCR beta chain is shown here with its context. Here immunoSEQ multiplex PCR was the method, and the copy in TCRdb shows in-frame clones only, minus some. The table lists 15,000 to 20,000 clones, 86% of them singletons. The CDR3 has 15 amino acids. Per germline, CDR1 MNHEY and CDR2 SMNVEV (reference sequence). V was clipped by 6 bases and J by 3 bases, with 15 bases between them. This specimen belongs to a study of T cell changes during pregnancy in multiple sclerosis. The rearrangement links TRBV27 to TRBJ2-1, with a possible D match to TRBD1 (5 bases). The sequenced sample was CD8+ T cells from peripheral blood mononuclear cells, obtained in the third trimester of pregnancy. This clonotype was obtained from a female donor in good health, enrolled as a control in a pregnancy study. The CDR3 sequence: CASSPSGLYYNEQFF. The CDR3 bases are TGTGCCAGCAGCCCTTCAGGGTTATACTACAATGAGCAGTTCTTC.